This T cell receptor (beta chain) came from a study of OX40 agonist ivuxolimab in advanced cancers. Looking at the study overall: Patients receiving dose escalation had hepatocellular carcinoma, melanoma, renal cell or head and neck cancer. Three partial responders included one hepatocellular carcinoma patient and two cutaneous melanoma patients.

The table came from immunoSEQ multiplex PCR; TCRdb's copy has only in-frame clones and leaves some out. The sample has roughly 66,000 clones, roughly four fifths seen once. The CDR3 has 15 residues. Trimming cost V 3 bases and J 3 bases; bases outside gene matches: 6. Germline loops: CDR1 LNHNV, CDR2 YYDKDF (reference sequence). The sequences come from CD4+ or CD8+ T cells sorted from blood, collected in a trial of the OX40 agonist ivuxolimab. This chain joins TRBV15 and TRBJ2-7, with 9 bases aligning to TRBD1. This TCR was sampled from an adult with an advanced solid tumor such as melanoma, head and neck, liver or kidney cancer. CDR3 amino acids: CATSRLGTGLYEQYF. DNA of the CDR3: TGTGCCACCAGCAGGCTCGGGACAGGGCTCTACGAGCAGTACTTC.